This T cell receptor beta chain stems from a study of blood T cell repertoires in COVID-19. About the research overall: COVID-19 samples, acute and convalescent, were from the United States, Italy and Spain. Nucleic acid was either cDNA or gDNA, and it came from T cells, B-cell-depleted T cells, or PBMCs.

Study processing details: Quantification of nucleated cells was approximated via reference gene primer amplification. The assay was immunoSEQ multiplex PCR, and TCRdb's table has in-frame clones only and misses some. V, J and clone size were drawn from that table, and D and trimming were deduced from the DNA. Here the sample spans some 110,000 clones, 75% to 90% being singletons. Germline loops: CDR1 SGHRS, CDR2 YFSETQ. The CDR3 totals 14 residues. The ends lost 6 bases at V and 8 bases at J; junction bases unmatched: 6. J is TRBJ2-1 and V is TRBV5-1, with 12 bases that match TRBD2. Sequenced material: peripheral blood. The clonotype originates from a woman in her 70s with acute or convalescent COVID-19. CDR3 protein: CASTLTSGGHEQFF. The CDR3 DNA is TGCGCCAGCACCCTGACTAGCGGGGGACATGAGCAGTTCTTC.